The clone carrying this T cell receptor (beta chain) was picked up a small number of times. The antigen is undetermined. These data are taken from a study of shared clonotypes between healthy human individuals. Findings and limits, study-wide: Across subsets, estimated richness was generally greater for naive than for memory populations. Rarefaction revealed incomplete sorted-subset sequencing despite large depth.

Splitting the CD4+ cells yielded a CD45RA+ naive subset and a CD45RA-negative memory subset. With V trimmed by 7 bases and J by 6 bases, 8 bases remained unmatched. The CDR3 consists of 13 residues. The germline V gene encodes CDR1 MDHEN and CDR2 SYDVKM. Several immunoSEQ 96-well plates shared each subset's DNA, each plate a replicate. Only in-frame clones appear in the TCRdb table, and some are missing; sequencing was by immunoSEQ multiplex PCR. This sample yields approximately 2.5 million clones, of which approximately 94% are seen a single time; more than 0.35% belongs to the top ten. This sequence was found in a man in his late teens or twenties in good health. Some clones in this sample may be carry-over from other donors' samples. The specimen was naive CD4+ T cells from PBMCs. Regarding subset: CD45RA+ positively selected. The genes are TRBV28 and TRBJ1-1, with TRBD1 identical over 7 bases. This CDR3 reads CASTRGGFPEAFF. DNA for the CDR3: TGTGCCAGCACCAGGGGGGGTTTCCCTGAAGCTTTCTTT.